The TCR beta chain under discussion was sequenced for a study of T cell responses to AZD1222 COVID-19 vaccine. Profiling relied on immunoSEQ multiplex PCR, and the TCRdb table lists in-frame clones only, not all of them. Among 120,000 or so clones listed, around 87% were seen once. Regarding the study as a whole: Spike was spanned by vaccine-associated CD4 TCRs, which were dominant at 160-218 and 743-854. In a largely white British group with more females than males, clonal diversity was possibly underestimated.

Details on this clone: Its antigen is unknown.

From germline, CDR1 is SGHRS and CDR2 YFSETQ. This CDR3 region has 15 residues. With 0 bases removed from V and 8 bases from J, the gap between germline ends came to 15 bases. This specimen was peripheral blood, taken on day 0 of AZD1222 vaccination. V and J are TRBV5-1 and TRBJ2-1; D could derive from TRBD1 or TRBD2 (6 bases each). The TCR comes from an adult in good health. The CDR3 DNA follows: TGCGCCAGCAGCTTGGACGGGGGCTGGTTTGATGAGCAGTTCTTC. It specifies CASSLDGGWFDEQFF.